This T cell receptor (beta chain) was sequenced during a study of shared clonotypes between healthy human individuals. Overall study findings and caveats: Approximately 4.9% of naive CD4 clonotypes were shared across several donors. Having only a few donors restricted how much genetic and exposure-history diversity was captured.

On this clone: The target antigen is unknown.

This CDR3 region has 11 residues. Trimming removed 1 base from V and 7 bases from J, with 2 bases in between. CDR1 and CDR2 from the germline V gene are WSHSY and SAAADI. Splitting of each subset's genomic DNA was done evenly across several immunoSEQ plates. TCRdb's table, derived via immunoSEQ multiplex PCR, lists solely in-frame clones and lacks some. The sample yields about 340,000 clones, 73% seen once. All the donors were Caucasian adults who lived in Nashville, Tennessee. The sequence derives from a man between 25 and 39 years old in good health. The chain recombines TRBV10-2 with TRBJ2-1; D not certain. What was sequenced was memory CD4+ T cells sorted from blood. Subset here: CD45RA-negative fraction. CDR3 in DNA: TGCGCCAGCAGTGAGTTGAATGAGCAGTTCTTC. Its protein is CASSELNEQFF.